This T cell receptor (beta chain) was captured by sequencing in a study of T-cell reconstitution after alpha-beta-depleted transplantation in children. The CDR3 is made up of 16 amino acids. CDR1 is SGHRS and CDR2 is YFSETQ in the germline V gene. The J segment lost 1 base and the V segment lost 0 bases, leaving 3 bases of the junction unmatched. Molecular barcoding with unique molecular identifiers was used for the TCRbeta library. From the PCR reads, TCRdb called clonotypes with MiXCR, one entry per CDR3 protein. The repertoire holds tens of thousands of distinct CDR3 sequences, with roughly 8.7% as singletons. This clonotype was counted many times.

Sequences were derived from PBMCs, mostly from graft donor cells, sampled 60 days after TCRalphabeta/CD19-depleted stem cell transplant. The rearrangement uses TRBV5-1 and TRBJ2-7; TRBD2 agrees at 11 bases. The sequence was obtained from a male patient aged 2-15 years who had a stem cell transplant for chronic granulomatous disease, so the T cells may come from the graft donor. The CDR3: CASSLGSSGRSYEQYF. The CDR3 DNA reads as TGCGCCAGCAGCTTGGGATCTAGCGGGAGGTCCTACGAGCAGTACTTC.